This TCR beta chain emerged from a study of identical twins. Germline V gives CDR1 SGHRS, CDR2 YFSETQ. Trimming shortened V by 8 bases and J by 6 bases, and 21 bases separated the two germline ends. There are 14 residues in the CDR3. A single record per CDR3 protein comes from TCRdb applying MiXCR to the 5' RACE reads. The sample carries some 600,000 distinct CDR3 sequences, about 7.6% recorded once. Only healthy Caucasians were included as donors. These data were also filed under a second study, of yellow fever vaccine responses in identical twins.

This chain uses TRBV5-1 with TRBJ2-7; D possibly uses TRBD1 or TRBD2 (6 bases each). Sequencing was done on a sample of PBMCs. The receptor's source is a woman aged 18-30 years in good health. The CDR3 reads CASRPGDILGEQYF. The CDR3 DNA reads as TGCGCCAGTCGACCGGGGGACATTCTTGGCGAGCAGTACTTC.